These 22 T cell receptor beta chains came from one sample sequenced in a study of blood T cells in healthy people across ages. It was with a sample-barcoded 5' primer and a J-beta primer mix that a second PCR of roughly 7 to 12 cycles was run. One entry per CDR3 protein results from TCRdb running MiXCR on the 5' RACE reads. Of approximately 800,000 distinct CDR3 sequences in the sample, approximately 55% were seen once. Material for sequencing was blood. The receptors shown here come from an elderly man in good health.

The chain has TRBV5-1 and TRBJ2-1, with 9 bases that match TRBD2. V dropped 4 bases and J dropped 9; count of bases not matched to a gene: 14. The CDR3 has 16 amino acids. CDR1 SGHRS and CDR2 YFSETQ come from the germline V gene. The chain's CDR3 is CASSPGLAPDRGEQFF. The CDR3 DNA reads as TGCGCCAGCAGCCCTGGACTAGCGCCCGATCGGGGTGAGCAGTTCTTC.

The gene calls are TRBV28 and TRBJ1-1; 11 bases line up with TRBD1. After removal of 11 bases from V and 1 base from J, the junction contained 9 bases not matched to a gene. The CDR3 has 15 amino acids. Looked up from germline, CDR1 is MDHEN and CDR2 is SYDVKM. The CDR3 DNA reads TGTGCCGGCGGACAGGGGGCACTTGGGAACACTGAAGCTTTCTTT. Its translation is CAGGQGALGNTEAFF.

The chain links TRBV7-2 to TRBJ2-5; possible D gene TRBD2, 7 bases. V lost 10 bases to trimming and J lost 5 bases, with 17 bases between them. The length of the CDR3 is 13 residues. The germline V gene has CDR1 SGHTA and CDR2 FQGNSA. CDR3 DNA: TGTGCCATCGCTAGGGGGGGGCGGGAGACCCAGTACTTC. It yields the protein CAIARGGRETQYF. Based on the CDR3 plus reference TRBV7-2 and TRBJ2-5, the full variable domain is GAGVSQSPSNKVTEKGKDVELRCDPISGHTALYWYRQSLGQGLEFLIYFQGNSAPDKSGLPSDRFSAERTGGSVSTLTIQRTQQEDSAVYLCAIARGGRETQYFGPGTRLLVL.

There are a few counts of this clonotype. In nucleotides, the CDR3 is TGCAGACGGACAGGTGGACTATCGGGCTATGGCTACACCTTC. Residues: CRRTGGLSGYGYTF. The J gene is TRBJ1-2, the V gene TRBV20-1; TRBD1 agrees at 7 bases. The CDR3 consists of 14 residues. Germline V CDR1 and CDR2: DFQATT, SNEGSKA (reference sequence).

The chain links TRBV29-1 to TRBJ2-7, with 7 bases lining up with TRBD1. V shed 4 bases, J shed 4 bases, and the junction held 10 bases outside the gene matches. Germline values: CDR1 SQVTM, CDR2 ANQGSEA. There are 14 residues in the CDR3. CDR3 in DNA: TGCAGCGTTGCTCCCCGACAGGGCAGTTACGAGCAGTACTTC. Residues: CSVAPRQGSYEQYF.

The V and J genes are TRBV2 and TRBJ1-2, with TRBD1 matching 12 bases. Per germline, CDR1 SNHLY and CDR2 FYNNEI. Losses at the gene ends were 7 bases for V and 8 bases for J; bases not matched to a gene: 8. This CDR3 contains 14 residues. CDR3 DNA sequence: TGTGCCAGCACCAAGGGACAGGGGGCCGGCGGCTACACCTTC. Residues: CASTKGQGAGGYTF.

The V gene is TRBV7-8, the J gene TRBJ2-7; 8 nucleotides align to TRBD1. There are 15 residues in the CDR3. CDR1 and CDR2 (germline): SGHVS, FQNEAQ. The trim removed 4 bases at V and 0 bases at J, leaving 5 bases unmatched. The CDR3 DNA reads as TGTGCCAGCAGCTGGGGACAGGTTCTCTCCTACGAGCAGTACTTC. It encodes CASSWGQVLSYEQYF.

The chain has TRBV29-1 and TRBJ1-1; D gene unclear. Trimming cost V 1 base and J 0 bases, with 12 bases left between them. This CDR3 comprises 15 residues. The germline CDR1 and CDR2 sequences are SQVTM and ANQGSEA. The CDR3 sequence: CSVEGVTGVNTEAFF. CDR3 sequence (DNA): TGCAGCGTTGAAGGGGTGACGGGAGTGAACACTGAAGCTTTCTTT.

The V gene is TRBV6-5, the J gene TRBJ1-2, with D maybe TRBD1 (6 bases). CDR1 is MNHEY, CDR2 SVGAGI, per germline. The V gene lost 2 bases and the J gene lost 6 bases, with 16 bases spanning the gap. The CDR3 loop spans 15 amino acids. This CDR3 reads CASSYVCWGLHGYTF. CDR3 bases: TGTGCCAGCAGTTACGTTTGCTGGGGGCTGCATGGCTACACCTTC.

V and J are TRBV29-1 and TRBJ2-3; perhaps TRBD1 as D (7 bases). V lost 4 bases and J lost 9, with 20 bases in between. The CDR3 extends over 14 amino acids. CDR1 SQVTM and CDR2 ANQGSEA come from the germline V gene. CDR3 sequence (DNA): TGCAGCGTTGGCCGACAGGGCTGGGCGGGGACGCAGTATTTT. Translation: CSVGRQGWAGTQYF.

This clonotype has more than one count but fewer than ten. CDR3 sequence reads: CASSPPSGIRETQYF. In DNA, the CDR3 is TGTGCCAGCTCACCACCTAGCGGGATCCGAGAGACCCAGTACTTC. V is TRBV18 and J is TRBJ2-5; 8 bases are a match to TRBD2. Germline V gene sequence: CDR1 KGHSH, CDR2 LQKENI. The CDR3 runs to 15 residues. V shed 0 bases, J shed 4 bases, and the junction held 4 bases outside the gene matches.

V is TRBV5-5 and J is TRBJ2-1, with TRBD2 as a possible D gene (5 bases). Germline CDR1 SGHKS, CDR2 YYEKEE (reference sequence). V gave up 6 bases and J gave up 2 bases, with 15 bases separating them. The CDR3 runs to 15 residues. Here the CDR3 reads CASIPGSQAYNEQFF. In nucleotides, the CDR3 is TGTGCCAGCATCCCGGGGTCTCAGGCCTACAATGAGCAGTTCTTC.

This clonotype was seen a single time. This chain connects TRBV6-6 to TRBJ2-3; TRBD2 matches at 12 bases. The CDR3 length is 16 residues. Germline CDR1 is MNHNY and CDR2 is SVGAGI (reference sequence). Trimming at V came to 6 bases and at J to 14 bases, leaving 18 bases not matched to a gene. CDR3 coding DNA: TGTGCCAGCAGCCCCCTCAGCGCTAGCGGGAGGGGATACGCGTATTTT. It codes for CASSPLSASGRGYAYF.

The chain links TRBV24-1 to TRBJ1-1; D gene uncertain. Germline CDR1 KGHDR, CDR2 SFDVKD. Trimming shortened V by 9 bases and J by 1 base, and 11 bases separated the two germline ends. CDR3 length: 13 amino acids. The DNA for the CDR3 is TGTGCCACCGCGTCCACGGGGAACACTGAAGCTTTCTTT. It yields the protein CATASTGNTEAFF.

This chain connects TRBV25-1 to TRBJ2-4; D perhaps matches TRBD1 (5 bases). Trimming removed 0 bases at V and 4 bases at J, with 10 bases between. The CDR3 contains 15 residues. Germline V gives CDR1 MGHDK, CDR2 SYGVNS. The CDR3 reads CASSEYGQGKNIQYF. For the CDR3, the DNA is TGTGCCAGCAGTGAATACGGGCAGGGTAAAAACATTCAGTACTTC.

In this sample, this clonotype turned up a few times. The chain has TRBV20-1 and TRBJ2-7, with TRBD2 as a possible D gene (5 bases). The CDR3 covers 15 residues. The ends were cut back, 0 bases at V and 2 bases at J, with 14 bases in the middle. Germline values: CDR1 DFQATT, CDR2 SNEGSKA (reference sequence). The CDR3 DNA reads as TGCAGTGCTAGAGATAGGTCTAGCTCCCCCTACGAGCAGTACTTC. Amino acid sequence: CSARDRSSSPYEQYF.

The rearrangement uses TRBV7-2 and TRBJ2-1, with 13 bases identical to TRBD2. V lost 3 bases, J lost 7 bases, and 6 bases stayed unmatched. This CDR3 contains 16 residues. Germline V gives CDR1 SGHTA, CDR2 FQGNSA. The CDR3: CASSFGGLAGRNEQFF. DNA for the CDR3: TGTGCCAGCAGCTTTGGGGGACTAGCGGGAAGAAATGAGCAGTTCTTC.

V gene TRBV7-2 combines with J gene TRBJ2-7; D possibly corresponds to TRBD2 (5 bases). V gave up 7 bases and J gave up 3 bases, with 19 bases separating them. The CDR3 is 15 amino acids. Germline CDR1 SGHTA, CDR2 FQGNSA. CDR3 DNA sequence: TGTGCCAGCACCCTAAGTTGGCAACGGGACTACGAGCAGTACTTC. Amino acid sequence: CASTLSWQRDYEQYF.

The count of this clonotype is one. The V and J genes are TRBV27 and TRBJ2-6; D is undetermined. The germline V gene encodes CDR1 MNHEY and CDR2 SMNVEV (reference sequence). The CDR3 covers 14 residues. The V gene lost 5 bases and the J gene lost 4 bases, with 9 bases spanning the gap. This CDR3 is CASSSPPGANVLTF. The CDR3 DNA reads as TGTGCCAGCAGTAGCCCTCCAGGGGCCAACGTCCTGACTTTC.

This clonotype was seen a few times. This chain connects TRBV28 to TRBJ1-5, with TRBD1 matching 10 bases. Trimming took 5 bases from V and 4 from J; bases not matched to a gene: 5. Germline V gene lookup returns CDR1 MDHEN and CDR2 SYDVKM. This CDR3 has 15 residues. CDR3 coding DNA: TGTGCCAGCAGTCGGAGGACAGGGGGGAATCAGCCCCAGCATTTT. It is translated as CASSRRTGGNQPQHF. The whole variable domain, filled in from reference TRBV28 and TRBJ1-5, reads DVKVTQSSRYLVKRTGEKVFLECVQDMDHENMFWYRQDPGLGLRLIYFSYDVKMKEKGDIPEGYSVSREKKERFSLILESASTNQTSMYLCASSRRTGGNQPQHFGDGTRLSIL.

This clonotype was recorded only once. This CDR3 reads CASSYTGQGPYEQYF. The DNA for the CDR3 is TGTGCCAGCAGTTACACGGGACAGGGACCCTACGAGCAGTACTTC. The chain uses TRBV6-6 and TRBJ2-7; 9 bases are a match to TRBD1. The CDR3 totals 15 residues. Germline CDR1 MNHNY, CDR2 SVGAGI (reference sequence). V lost 2 bases to trimming and J lost 2 bases; unmatched junction nucleotides: 4.

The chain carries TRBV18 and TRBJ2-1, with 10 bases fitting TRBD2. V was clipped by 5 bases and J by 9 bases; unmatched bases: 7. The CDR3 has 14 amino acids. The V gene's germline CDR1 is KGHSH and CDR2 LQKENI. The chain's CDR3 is CASSSLAGVGEQFF. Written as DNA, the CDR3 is TGTGCCAGCTCATCCCTAGCGGGAGTCGGTGAGCAGTTCTTC.